The 22 T cell receptor beta chains below come from one sample, sequenced in a study of blood T cell repertoires in COVID-19. The data were produced by immunoSEQ multiplex PCR, yet TCRdb's version contains in-frame clones alone and is incomplete. The table records 400,000 to 500,000 clones, more than 70% of them present only once. Sequenced: PBMCs or T cells enriched from blood (not recorded which). Receptor source: a woman aged 18-30 years who had been exposed to COVID-19.

The chain has TRBV24-1 and TRBJ2-7, with D perhaps matching TRBD1 (6 bases). Germline-derived CDR1 and CDR2 are KGHDR and SFDVKD. The V end was cut by 6 bases, the J end by 0 bases, with 11 bases between. This CDR3 region has 14 residues. The CDR3 sequence is CATSPGTPSYEQYF. The CDR3 DNA follows: TGTGCCACCAGTCCAGGGACACCCTCCTACGAGCAGTACTTC.

The CDR3 protein is CASSVEQYLDTQYF. CDR3 coding DNA: TGTGCCAGCAGCGTCGAACAGTATCTAGATACGCAGTATTTT. V usage is TRBV9 and J usage is TRBJ2-3, with D unresolved. Per the germline V gene, CDR1 is SGDLS and CDR2 is YYNGEE. The length of the CDR3 is 14 residues. V was trimmed by 2 bases and J by 5 bases, leaving 12 bases between them. Full variable domain (rest looked up from reference TRBV9 and TRBJ2-3): DSGVTQTPKHLITATGQRVTLRCSPRSGDLSVYWYQQSLDQGLQFLIQYYNGEERAKGNILERFSAQQFPDLHSELNLSSLELGDSALYFCASSVEQYLDTQYFGPGTRLTVL.

In regard to this clone: Other nucleotide sequences from this sample produce the same CDR3. The rearrangement uses TRBV28 and TRBJ2-1; tentatively, D is TRBD2 (6 bases). Germline V gene data show CDR1 as MDHEN and CDR2 as SYDVKM. This CDR3 is 15 amino acids long. V was shortened by 5 bases and J by 4 bases, with 15 bases between the two germline ends. This CDR3 reads CASSPPGDRYNEQFF. The DNA for the CDR3 is TGTGCCAGCAGTCCCCCGGGGGATAGATACAATGAGCAGTTCTTC.

V is TRBV3-1 (or the pseudogene TRBV3-2) and J is TRBJ2-2; 7 bases line up with TRBD2. J lost 7 bases, V lost 1 base, and 12 bases had no gene match. The germline V gene encodes CDR1 LGHDT and CDR2 YNNKEL (reference sequence). The CDR3 spans 17 residues. For the CDR3, the DNA is TGTGCCAGCAGCCAAGGGGTCGGTGCGGGAGAGGTCGGGGAGCTGTTTTTT. Its protein is CASSQGVGAGEVGELFF.

Regarding this clone: Other nucleotide sequences in the sample specify the same CDR3. V is TRBV11-2 and J is TRBJ2-1; weak D call: TRBD2 (6 bases). Trimming pared 4 bases from V and 1 base from J, leaving 14 bases between. Germline lookup yields CDR1 SGHAT and CDR2 FQNNGV. The CDR3 contains 16 residues. The CDR3 sequence is CASSSPAGGSYNEQFF. CDR3 bases: TGTGCCAGCAGCTCACCAGCGGGTGGATCCTACAATGAGCAGTTCTTC. The variable domain in full, with the rest retrieved from reference TRBV11-2 and TRBJ2-1, is EAGVAQSPRYKIIEKRQSVAFWCNPISGHATLYWYQQILGQGPKLLIQFQNNGVVDDSQLPKDRFSAERLKGVDSTLKIQPAKLEDSAVYLCASSSPAGGSYNEQFFGPGTRLTVL.

The rearrangement joins TRBV28 to TRBJ2-7; D perhaps matches TRBD1 (6 bases). Germline lookup yields CDR1 MDHEN and CDR2 SYDVKM. Trimming stripped 7 bases from V and 1 base from J, with 11 bases between. The CDR3 has 13 amino acids. CDR3 amino acids: CASTGDKSYEQYF. The CDR3 DNA follows: TGTGCCAGCACCGGGGACAAGTCCTACGAGCAGTACTTC.

The CDR3 nucleotides read TGTGCCAGCAGTCTCCGGGACAGGGGTGAGCAGTTCTTC. As protein: CASSLRDRGEQFF. V and J are TRBV2 and TRBJ2-1, with 10 bases matching TRBD1. The junction had 4 bases not matched to a gene; V was cut back by 5 bases and J by 9 bases. Germline loops: CDR1 SNHLY, CDR2 FYNNEI. The CDR3 contains 13 residues.

This sequence joins TRBV19 and TRBJ2-5; D is possibly TRBD2 (6 bases). V gave up 7 bases and J gave up 2 bases, with 14 bases separating them. Per germline, CDR1 LNHDA and CDR2 SQIVND (reference sequence). CDR3 size: 14 residues. The CDR3, as DNA: TGTGCCAGTAAGGAGGGACCTATTCAAGAGACCCAGTACTTC. This sequence encodes CASKEGPIQETQYF. The full variable domain, completed using reference TRBV19 and TRBJ2-5, is DGGITQSPKYLFRKEGQNVTLSCEQNLNHDAMYWYRQDPGQGLRLIYYSQIVNDFQKGDIAEGYSVSREKKESFPLTVTSAQKNPTAFYLCASKEGPIQETQYFGPGTRLLVL.

The table lists this clone with many counts. This chain uses TRBV7-8 with TRBJ1-5, with 7 bases lining up with TRBD1. CDR1 is SGHVS and CDR2 is FQNEAQ in the germline V gene. CDR3 size: 18 residues. J was trimmed by 3 bases and V by 1 base; bases with no gene match: 12. The CDR3 is CASSLESLYRGPNQPQHF. The CDR3, as DNA: TGTGCCAGCAGCTTAGAGAGCCTTTACAGGGGTCCCAATCAGCCCCAGCATTTT.

This clone showed up just a few times. The rearrangement links TRBV19 to TRBJ2-1, with D unclear. There are 13 residues in the CDR3. CDR1 is LNHDA and CDR2 is SQIVND in the germline V gene (reference sequence). V was trimmed by 3 bases and J by 8 bases, leaving 11 bases between them. CDR3 DNA: TGTGCCAGTAGTATTGGGCCGTGGGATGAGCAGTTCTTC. This gives the protein CASSIGPWDEQFF.

This clone was seen a handful of times. The chain has TRBV13 and TRBJ2-7, with TRBD1 identical over 9 bases. After removal of 6 bases from V and 3 bases from J, the junction contained 12 bases not matched to a gene. Germline V lookup: CDR1 PRHDT, CDR2 FYEKMQ (reference sequence). The CDR3 runs 16 residues. The CDR3 coding sequence is TGTGCCAGCAGTCCCAGGGGGACAGGGTCTAACTACGAGCAGTACTTC. Protein: CASSPRGTGSNYEQYF.

This clone was recorded a few times. V usage is TRBV27 and J usage is TRBJ1-2; 9 bases map to TRBD1. CDR1 MNHEY and CDR2 SMNVEV come from the germline V gene (reference sequence). With 5 bases clipped from V and 6 bases from J, the junction kept 10 bases outside the gene matches. The CDR3 has 15 amino acids. CDR3 loop: CASSLRQGGPHGYTF. For the CDR3, the DNA is TGTGCCAGCAGTCTCCGACAGGGGGGCCCCCATGGCTACACCTTC.

This clone appeared once. This sequence joins TRBV5-8 and TRBJ1-4, with D maybe TRBD1 (5 bases). The germline gives CDR1 SGHTS, CDR2 YDEGEE. The CDR3 has 17 amino acids. V was trimmed by 4 bases and J by 0 bases, leaving 16 bases between them. The CDR3: CASSILGGAATNEKLFF. Here the CDR3 DNA reads TGTGCCAGCAGCATACTGGGAGGGGCCGCAACTAATGAAAAACTGTTTTTT. The entire variable domain, with the rest obtained from reference TRBV5-8 and TRBJ1-4, is as follows: EAGVTQSPTHLIKTRGQQATLRCSPISGHTSVYWYQQALGLGLQFLLWYDEGEERNRGNFPPRFSGRQFPNYSSELNVNALELEDSALYLCASSILGGAATNEKLFFGSGTQLSVL.

V and J are TRBV25-1 and TRBJ2-2; the match to TRBD2 covers 7 bases. Germline lookup yields CDR1 MGHDK and CDR2 SYGVNS. With V trimmed by 1 base and J by 0 bases, 2 bases remained unmatched. This CDR3 comprises 16 residues. CDR3 DNA: TGTGCCAGCAGTGAATGGGAGGGAGCGAACACCGGGGAGCTGTTTTTT. Translating it yields CASSEWEGANTGELFF.

The V and J genes are TRBV6-2 or TRBV6-3 and TRBJ2-7, with 7 bases that match TRBD2. After removal of 5 bases from V and 3 bases from J, the junction contained 10 bases not matched to a gene. Germline assignment: CDR1 MNHEY and CDR2 SVGEGT. The CDR3 totals 15 residues. The CDR3: CASSTSGASGYEQYF. In DNA, the CDR3 is TGTGCCAGCAGTACCTCCGGAGCTAGCGGCTACGAGCAGTACTTC.

This chain connects TRBV4-1 to TRBJ1-5, with D uncertain. V was clipped by 0 bases and J by 1 base, with 10 bases between them. The CDR3 loop spans 16 amino acids. Germline assignment: CDR1 MGHRA and CDR2 YSYEKL. The CDR3 loop reads CASSQELMMSNQPQHF. DNA for the CDR3: TGCGCCAGCAGCCAAGAACTCATGATGAGCAATCAGCCCCAGCATTTT.

The chain uses TRBV28 and TRBJ1-1; D remains ambiguous. The CDR3 runs 15 residues. Germline-derived CDR1 and CDR2 are MDHEN and SYDVKM. The ends were cut back, 8 bases at V and 0 bases at J, with 16 bases in the middle. CDR3 nucleotides: TGTGCCAGCGCAACTTCCGGGTTCATGAACACTGAAGCTTTCTTT. This gives the protein CASATSGFMNTEAFF.

V is TRBV10-1 and J is TRBJ1-4, with TRBD1 matching 9 bases. This CDR3 has 16 residues. The trim removed 7 bases at V and 7 bases at J, leaving 13 bases unmatched. Germline-derived CDR1 and CDR2 are WNHNN and SYGVQD (reference sequence). The CDR3 region is CASNRDRVRGGEKLFF. The CDR3 nucleotides read TGCGCCAGCAATCGGGACAGGGTAAGAGGGGGTGAAAAACTGTTTTTT.

This chain connects TRBV18 to TRBJ1-2; the D gene is possibly TRBD1 (6 bases). Germline V gene data show CDR1 as KGHSH and CDR2 as LQKENI. The CDR3 length is 15 residues. Trimming removed 5 bases from V and 13 bases from J, with 26 bases in between. In DNA, the CDR3 is TGTGCCAGCTCAGATTGGGGGACACACCGCTTCGGTGGCACCTTC. It codes for CASSDWGTHRFGGTF.

The V gene is TRBV11-2, the J gene TRBJ2-2; D is unresolved. The V and J ends lost 4 bases and 4 bases respectively, with 4 bases between them. Germline CDR1 and CDR2: SGHAT and FQNNGV. This CDR3 contains 12 residues. The CDR3 nucleotides are TGTGCCAGCAGCTCATTCACCGGGGAGCTGTTTTTT. It encodes CASSSFTGELFF. The full variable domain, in which reference TRBV11-2 and TRBJ2-2 provide the parts outside the CDR3, is EAGVAQSPRYKIIEKRQSVAFWCNPISGHATLYWYQQILGQGPKLLIQFQNNGVVDDSQLPKDRFSAERLKGVDSTLKIQPAKLEDSAVYLCASSSFTGELFFGEGSRLTVL.

V and J are TRBV5-6 and TRBJ1-1, with D perhaps matching TRBD1 (5 bases). V lost 5 bases and J lost 5, with 16 bases in between. The CDR3 has 14 amino acids. Germline V gives CDR1 SGHDT, CDR2 YYEEEE. The CDR3 nucleotides read TGTGCCAGCAGTTTCGGGGGTCCGAGGACTGAAGCTTTCTTT. Translating it yields CASSFGGPRTEAFF.

The gene calls are TRBV28 and TRBJ2-1; tentatively, D is TRBD2 (6 bases). Trimming removed 6 bases from V and 3 bases from J, with 18 bases in between. Germline-derived CDR1 and CDR2 are MDHEN and SYDVKM. The CDR3 contains 16 residues. The CDR3 nucleotides are TGTGCCAGCAGGAGAGCTACGGGAGCGTACTACAATGAGCAGTTCTTC. Encoded protein: CASRRATGAYYNEQFF.